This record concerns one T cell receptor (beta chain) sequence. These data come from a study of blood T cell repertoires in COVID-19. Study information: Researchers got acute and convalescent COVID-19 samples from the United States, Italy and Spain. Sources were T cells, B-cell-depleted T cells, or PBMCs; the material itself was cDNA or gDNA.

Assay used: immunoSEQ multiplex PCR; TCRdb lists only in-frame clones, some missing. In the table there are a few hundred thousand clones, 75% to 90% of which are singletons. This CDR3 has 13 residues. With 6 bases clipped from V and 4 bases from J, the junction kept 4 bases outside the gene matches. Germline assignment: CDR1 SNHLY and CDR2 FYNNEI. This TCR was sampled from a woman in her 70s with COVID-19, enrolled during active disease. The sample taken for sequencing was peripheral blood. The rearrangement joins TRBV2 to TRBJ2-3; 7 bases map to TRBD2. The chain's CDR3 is CASRGLGPDTQYF. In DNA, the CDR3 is TGTGCCAGCAGAGGACTAGGCCCAGATACGCAGTATTTT.